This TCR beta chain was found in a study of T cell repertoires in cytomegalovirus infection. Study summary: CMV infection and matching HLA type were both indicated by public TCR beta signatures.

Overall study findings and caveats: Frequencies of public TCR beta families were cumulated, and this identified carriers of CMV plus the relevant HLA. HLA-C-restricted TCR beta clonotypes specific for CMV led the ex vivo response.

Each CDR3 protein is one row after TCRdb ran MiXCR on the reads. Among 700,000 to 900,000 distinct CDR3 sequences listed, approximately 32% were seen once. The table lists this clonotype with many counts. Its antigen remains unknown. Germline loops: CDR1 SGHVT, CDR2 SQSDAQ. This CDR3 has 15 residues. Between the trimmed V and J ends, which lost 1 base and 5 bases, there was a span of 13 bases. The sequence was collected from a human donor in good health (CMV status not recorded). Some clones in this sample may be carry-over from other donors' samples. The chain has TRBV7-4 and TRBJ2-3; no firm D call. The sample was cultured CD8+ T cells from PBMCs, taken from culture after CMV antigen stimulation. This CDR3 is CASSLVGPAQDTQYF. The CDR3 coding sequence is TGTGCCAGCAGCTTAGTCGGGCCGGCCCAAGATACGCAGTATTTT.